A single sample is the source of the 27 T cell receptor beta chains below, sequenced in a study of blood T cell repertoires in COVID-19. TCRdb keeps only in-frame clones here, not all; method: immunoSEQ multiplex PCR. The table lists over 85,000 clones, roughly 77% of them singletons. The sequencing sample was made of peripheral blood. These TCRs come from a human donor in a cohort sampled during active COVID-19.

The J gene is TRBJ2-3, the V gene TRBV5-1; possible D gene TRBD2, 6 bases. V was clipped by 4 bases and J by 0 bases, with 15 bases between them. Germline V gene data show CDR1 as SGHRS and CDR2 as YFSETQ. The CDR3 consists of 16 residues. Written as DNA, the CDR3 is TGCGCCAGCAGCCCCAATTCGGGGGAGAGCACAGATACGCAGTATTTT. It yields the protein CASSPNSGESTDTQYF.

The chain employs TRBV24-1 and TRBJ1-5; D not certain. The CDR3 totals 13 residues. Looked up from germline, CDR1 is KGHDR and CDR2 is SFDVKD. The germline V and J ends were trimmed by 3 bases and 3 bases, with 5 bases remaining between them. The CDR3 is CATSDDNNQPQHF. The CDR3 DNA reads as TGTGCCACCAGTGATGACAACAATCAGCCCCAGCATTTT.

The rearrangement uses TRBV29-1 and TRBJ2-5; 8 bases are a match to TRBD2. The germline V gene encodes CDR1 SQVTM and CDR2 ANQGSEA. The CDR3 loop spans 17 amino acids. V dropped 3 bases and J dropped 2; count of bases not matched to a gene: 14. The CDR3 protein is CSVDLRRGVAGQETQYF. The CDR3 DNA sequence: TGCAGCGTTGACCTCCGGCGTGGAGTAGCGGGACAAGAGACCCAGTACTTC.

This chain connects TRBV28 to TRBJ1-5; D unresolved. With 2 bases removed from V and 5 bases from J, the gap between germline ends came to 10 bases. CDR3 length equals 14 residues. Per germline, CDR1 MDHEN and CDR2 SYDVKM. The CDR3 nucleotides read TGTGCCAGCAGTTTACCGGGGAACTATCAGCCCCAGCATTTT. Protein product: CASSLPGNYQPQHF.

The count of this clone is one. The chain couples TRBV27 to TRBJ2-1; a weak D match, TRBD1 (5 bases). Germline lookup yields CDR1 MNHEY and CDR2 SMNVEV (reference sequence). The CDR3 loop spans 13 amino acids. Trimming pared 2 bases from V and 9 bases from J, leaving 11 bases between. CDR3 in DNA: TGTGCCAGCAGTTTACTCGAAAGGGGTGAGCAGTTCTTC. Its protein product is CASSLLERGEQFF.

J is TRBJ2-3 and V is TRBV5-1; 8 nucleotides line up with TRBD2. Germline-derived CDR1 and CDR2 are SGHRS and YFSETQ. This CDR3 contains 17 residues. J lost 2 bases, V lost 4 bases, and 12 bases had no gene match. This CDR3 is CASSHPGLAMSTDTQYF. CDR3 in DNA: TGCGCCAGCAGCCACCCCGGACTAGCCATGTCCACAGATACGCAGTATTTT.

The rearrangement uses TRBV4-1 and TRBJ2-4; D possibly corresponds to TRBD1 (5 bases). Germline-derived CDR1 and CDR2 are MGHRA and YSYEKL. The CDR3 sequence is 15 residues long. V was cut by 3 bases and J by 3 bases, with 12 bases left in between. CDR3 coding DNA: TGCGCCAGCAGCCATATTGGCAGGGACAAAAACATTCAGTACTTC. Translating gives CASSHIGRDKNIQYF.

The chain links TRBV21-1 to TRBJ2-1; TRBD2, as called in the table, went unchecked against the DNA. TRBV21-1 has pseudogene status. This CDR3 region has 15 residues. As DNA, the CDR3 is TGTGCCAGCAGCAAGCCCCGGGTGGATTTTAATGAGCAGTTCTTC. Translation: CASSKPRVDFNEQFF.

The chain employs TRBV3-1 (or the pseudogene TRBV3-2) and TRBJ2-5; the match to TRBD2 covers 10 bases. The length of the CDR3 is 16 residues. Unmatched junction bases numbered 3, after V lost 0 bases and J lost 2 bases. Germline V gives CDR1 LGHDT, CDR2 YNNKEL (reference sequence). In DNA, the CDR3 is TGTGCCAGCAGCCAAGAGTTAGCGGGAGGTCAAGAGACCCAGTACTTC. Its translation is CASSQELAGGQETQYF.

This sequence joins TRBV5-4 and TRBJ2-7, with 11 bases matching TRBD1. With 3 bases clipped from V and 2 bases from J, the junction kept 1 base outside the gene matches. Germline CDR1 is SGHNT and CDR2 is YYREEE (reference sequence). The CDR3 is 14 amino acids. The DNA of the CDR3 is TGTGCCAGCAGCTGGGACAGGGGGGCCTACGAGCAGTACTTC. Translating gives CASSWDRGAYEQYF. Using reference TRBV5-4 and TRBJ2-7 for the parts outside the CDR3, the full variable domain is ETGVTQSPTHLIKTRGQQVTLRCSSQSGHNTVSWYQQALGQGPQFIFQYYREEENGRGNFPPRFSGLQFPNYSSELNVNALELDDSALYLCASSWDRGAYEQYFGPGTRLTVT.

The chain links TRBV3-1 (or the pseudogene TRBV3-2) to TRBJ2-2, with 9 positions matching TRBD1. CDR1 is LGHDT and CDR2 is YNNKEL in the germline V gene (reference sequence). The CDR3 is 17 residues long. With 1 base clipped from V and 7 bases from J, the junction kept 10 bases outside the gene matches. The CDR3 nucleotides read TGTGCCAGCAGCCAAGGAACAGGGGGCCCCACTGGCGGGGAGCTGTTTTTT. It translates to CASSQGTGGPTGGELFF.

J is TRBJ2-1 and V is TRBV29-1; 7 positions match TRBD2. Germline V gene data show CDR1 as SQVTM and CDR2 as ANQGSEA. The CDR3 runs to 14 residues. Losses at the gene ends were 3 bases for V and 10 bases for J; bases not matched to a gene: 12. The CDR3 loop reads CSVEGGEGPSEQFF. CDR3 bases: TGCAGCGTTGAGGGGGGGGAGGGCCCCTCGGAGCAGTTCTTC.

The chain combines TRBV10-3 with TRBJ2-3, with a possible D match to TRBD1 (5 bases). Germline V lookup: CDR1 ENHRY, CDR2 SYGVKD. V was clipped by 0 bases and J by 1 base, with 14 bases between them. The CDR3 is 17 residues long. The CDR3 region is CAISESKGARGTDTQYF. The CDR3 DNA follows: TGTGCCATCAGTGAGTCGAAAGGGGCGCGAGGCACAGATACGCAGTATTTT.

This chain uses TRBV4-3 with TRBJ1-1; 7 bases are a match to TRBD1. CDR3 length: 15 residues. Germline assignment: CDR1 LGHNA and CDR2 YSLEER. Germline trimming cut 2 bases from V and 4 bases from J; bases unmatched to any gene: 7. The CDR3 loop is CASSQQTTGTTEAFF. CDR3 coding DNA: TGCGCCAGCAGCCAACAAACGACAGGGACCACTGAAGCTTTCTTT.

This CDR3 reads CASRGGSGRGETQYF. The CDR3 DNA follows: TGTGCCAGTAGGGGGGGAAGCGGGAGGGGAGAGACCCAGTACTTC. The rearrangement joins TRBV19 to TRBJ2-5; 10 bases fit TRBD2. There are 15 residues in the CDR3. The germline V gene encodes CDR1 LNHDA and CDR2 SQIVND (reference sequence). The V gene end was trimmed by 6 bases and the J gene end by 4 bases; junction bases not matched to a gene: 8.

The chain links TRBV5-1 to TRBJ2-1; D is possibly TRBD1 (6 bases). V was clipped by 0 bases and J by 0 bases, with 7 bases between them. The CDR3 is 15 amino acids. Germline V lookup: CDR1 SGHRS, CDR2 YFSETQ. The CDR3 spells CASSLGQDSYNEQFF. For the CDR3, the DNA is TGCGCCAGCAGCTTGGGACAGGACTCCTACAATGAGCAGTTCTTC.

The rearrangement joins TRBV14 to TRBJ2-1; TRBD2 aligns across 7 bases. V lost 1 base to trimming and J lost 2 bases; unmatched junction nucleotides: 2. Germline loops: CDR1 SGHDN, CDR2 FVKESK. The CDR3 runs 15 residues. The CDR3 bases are TGTGCCAGCAGCCAAGCGGGGAGGGCCTACAATGAGCAGTTCTTC. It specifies CASSQAGRAYNEQFF.

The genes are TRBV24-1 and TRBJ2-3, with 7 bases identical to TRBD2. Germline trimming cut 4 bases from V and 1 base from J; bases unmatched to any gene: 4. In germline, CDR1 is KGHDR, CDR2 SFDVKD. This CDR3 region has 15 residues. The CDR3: CATSEPREGTDTQYF. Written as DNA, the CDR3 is TGTGCCACCAGTGAGCCACGGGAGGGCACAGATACGCAGTATTTT.

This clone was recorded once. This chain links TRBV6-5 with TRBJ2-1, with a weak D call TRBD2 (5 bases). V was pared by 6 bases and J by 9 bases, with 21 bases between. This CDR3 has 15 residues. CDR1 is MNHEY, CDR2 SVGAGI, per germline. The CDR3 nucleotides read TGTGCCAGCAGACCCGGAGGACTTTTCAGTGGTGAGCAGTTCTTC. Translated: CASRPGGLFSGEQFF.

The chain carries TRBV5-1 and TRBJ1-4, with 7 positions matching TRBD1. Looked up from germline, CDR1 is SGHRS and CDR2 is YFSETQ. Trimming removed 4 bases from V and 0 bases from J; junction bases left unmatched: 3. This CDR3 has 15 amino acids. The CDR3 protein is CASSIDRATNEKLFF. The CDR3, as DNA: TGCGCCAGCAGCATAGACAGGGCAACTAATGAAAAACTGTTTTTT.

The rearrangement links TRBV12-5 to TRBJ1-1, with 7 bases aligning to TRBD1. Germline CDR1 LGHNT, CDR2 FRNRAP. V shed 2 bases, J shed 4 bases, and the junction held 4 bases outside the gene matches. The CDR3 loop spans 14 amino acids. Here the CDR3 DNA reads TGTGCTAGTGGTTTGAGCTACAGGGGCACTGAAGCTTTCTTT. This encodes CASGLSYRGTEAFF. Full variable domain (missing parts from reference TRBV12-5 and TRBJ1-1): DARVTQTPRHKVTEMGQEVTMRCQPILGHNTVFWYRQTMMQGLELLAYFRNRAPLDDSGMPKDRFSAEMPDATLATLKIQPSEPRDSAVYFCASGLSYRGTEAFFGQGTRLTVV.

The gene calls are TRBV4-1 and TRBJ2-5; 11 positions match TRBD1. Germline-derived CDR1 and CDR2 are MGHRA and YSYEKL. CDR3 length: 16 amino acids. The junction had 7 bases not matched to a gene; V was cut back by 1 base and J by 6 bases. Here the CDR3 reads CASSQGPGTGGQTQYF. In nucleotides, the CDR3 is TGCGCCAGCAGCCAAGGCCCCGGGACAGGGGGACAGACCCAGTACTTC.

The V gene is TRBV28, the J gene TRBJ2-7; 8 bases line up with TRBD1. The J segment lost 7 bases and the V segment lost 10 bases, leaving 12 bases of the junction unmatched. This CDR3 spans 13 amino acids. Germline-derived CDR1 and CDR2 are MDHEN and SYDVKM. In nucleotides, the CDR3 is TGTGCCACTTTCAGGGGGCCGGTGGGAGAGCAGTACTTC. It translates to CATFRGPVGEQYF.

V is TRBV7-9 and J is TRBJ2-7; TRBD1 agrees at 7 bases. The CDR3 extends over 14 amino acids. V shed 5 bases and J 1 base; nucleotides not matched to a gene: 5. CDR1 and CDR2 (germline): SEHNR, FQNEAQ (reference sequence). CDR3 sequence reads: CASSTTGQSYEQYF. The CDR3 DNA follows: TGTGCCAGCAGCACCACGGGACAGTCCTACGAGCAGTACTTC.

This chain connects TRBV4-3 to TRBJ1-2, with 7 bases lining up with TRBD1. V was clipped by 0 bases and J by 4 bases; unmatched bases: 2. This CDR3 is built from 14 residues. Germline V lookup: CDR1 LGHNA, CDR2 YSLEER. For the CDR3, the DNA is TGCGCCAGCAGCCAAGATGGGACAGCCTATGGCTACACCTTC. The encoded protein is CASSQDGTAYGYTF.

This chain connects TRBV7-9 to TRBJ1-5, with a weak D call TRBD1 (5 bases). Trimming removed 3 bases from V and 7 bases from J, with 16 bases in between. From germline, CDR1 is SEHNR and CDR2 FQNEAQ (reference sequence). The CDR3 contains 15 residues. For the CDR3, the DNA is TGTGCCAGCAGCTTCTTGGGACTGCCGGACCAGCCCCAGCATTTT. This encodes CASSFLGLPDQPQHF.

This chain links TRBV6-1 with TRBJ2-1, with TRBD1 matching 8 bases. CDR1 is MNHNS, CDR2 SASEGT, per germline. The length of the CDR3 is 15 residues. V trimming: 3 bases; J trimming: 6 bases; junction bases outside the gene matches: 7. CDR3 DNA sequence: TGTGCCAGCAGTGATCAGGGGGCGATTTCCAATGAGCAGTTCTTC. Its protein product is CASSDQGAISNEQFF.